This passage covers 20 T cell receptor beta chains from one sample sequenced in a study of blood T cells in healthy people across ages. A sample-barcoded 5' primer and a J-beta primer mix were used in a second PCR of roughly 7 to 11 cycles. One entry per CDR3 protein, called by TCRdb with MiXCR from the 5' RACE reads. The sample holds under 850,000 distinct CDR3 sequences, around 36% seen once. Sequenced: blood. These receptor sequences come from a man between 18 and 29 years old in good health.

The chain has TRBV7-9 and TRBJ2-1; 11 bases are shared with TRBD2. The length of the CDR3 is 15 residues. Germline V gene data show CDR1 as SEHNR and CDR2 as FQNEAQ (reference sequence). Trimming at V came to 3 bases and at J to 5 bases, leaving 3 bases not matched to a gene. CDR3 coding DNA: TGTGCCAGCAGCTTTGGGGGACTAGCGGACAATGAGCAGTTCTTC. Amino acids: CASSFGGLADNEQFF.

Concerning this clonotype itself: One end of the junction is discordant with germline, which a read error may explain. This chain links TRBV29-1 with TRBJ2-1; D remains unclear. Germline values: CDR1 SQVTM, CDR2 ANQGSEA. The CDR3 extends over 12 amino acids. CDR3 sequence reads: CSVDAKNNEQFF. CDR3 bases: TGCAGTGTTGATGCCAAGAACAATGAGCAGTTCTTC.

A few counts support this clonotype. CDR3 nucleotides: TGTGCCAGCAGTTTACGCGGGGACATCGCAAACACTGAAGCTTTCTTT. The encoded protein is CASSLRGDIANTEAFF. This chain links TRBV12-3 or TRBV12-4 with TRBJ1-1; the D gene is possibly TRBD1 (6 bases). V was pared by 2 bases and J by 2 bases, with 15 bases between. The CDR3 extends over 16 amino acids.

The chain joins TRBV12-3 or TRBV12-4 to TRBJ1-6; 9 bases are shared with TRBD1. V lost 1 base and J lost 6; bases outside the gene matches: 4. CDR3 length: 16 residues. Here the CDR3 reads CASSLGTGATNSPLHF. Written as DNA, the CDR3 is TGTGCCAGCAGTTTAGGGACAGGGGCTACTAATTCACCCCTCCACTTT.

The V gene is TRBV10-3, the J gene TRBJ2-5; TRBD2 agrees at 8 bases. Unmatched junction bases numbered 5, after V lost 2 bases and J lost 6 bases. Germline lookup yields CDR1 ENHRY and CDR2 SYGVKD. This CDR3 has 14 residues. The CDR3 spells CAISEPGGRQTQYF. The CDR3 bases are TGTGCCATCAGTGAGCCGGGGGGGAGACAGACCCAGTACTTC.

The genes are TRBV12-3 or TRBV12-4 and TRBJ2-1; 9 bases line up with TRBD2. Trimming at V came to 3 bases and at J to 4 bases, leaving 4 bases not matched to a gene. The CDR3 extends over 15 amino acids. CDR3 in DNA: TGTGCCAGCAGTTTGATGAGCGGGGGGTACAATGAGCAGTTCTTC. Translating gives CASSLMSGGYNEQFF.

This clonotype was seen a handful of times. The chain combines TRBV9 with TRBJ2-5; 7 bases line up with TRBD1. The CDR3 has 14 amino acids. Trimming removed 0 bases from V and 4 bases from J; junction bases left unmatched: 3. CDR1 and CDR2 (germline): SGDLS, YYNGEE. The CDR3 here is CASSVAAGGETQYF. CDR3 bases: TGTGCCAGCAGCGTAGCGGCAGGGGGAGAGACCCAGTACTTC.

This clonotype came up a few times. The chain recombines TRBV4-1 with TRBJ2-1; TRBD1 matches 9 bases. The CDR3 runs to 17 residues. Germline CDR1 and CDR2: MGHRA and YSYEKL. With V trimmed by 0 bases and J by 4 bases, 7 bases remained unmatched. The CDR3 coding sequence is TGCGCCAGCAGCCAAGATCTTGTAGGGACAGGGTACAATGAGCAGTTCTTC. It is translated as CASSQDLVGTGYNEQFF.

Points on this clonotype: Just one base apart from a much larger clone, this may be a read error. The chain joins TRBV24-1 to TRBJ1-2; maybe TRBD1 (5 bases). Germline V CDR1 and CDR2: KGHDR, SFDVKD. The V end lost 4 bases, the J end lost 4 bases, and 18 bases lay between the germline ends. The CDR3 consists of 16 residues. This CDR3 is CATSDLAGSDSYGYTF. CDR3 nucleotides: TGTGCCACCAGTGACCTGGCAGGGAGTGATTCCTATGGCTACACCTTC.

This clonotype has ten or more counts. The chain has TRBV12-3 or TRBV12-4 and TRBJ2-2; D is undetermined. This CDR3 has 11 residues. Trimming removed 8 bases at V and 2 bases at J, with 3 bases between. As DNA, the CDR3 is TGTGCCAGCCGAAACACCGGGGAGCTGTTTTTT. Protein sequence: CASRNTGELFF.

This clonotype showed up many times. This chain uses TRBV20-1 with TRBJ2-1, with D perhaps TRBD2 (5 bases). CDR1 DFQATT and CDR2 SNEGSKA come from the germline V gene (reference sequence). V was clipped by 0 bases and J by 12 bases, with 12 bases between them. This CDR3 is 12 amino acids long. In DNA, the CDR3 is TGCAGTGCTAGAGAATATGGGAGAGGGCAGTTCTTC. Its protein product is CSAREYGRGQFF.

The chain employs TRBV7-2 and TRBJ1-2; 9 bases are shared with TRBD1. Germline CDR1 reads SGHTA; CDR2 reads FQGNSA. J was trimmed by 4 bases and V by 5 bases; bases with no gene match: 20. The CDR3 totals 19 residues. As DNA, the CDR3 is TGTACCAGCAGCCATCCTATATTACAGGGGGCCGAGGTTGGCTATGGCTACACCTTC. It translates to CTSSHPILQGAEVGYGYTF.

The rearrangement joins TRBV7-9 to TRBJ2-5; D might be TRBD2 (6 bases). CDR1 is SEHNR and CDR2 is FQNEAQ in the germline V gene (reference sequence). Between the trimmed V and J ends, which lost 3 bases and 2 bases, there was a span of 10 bases. The CDR3 runs to 14 residues. CDR3 protein: CASSFGGEQETQYF. CDR3 nucleotides: TGTGCCAGCAGCTTCGGAGGGGAGCAAGAGACCCAGTACTTC.

This chain links TRBV25-1 with TRBJ2-1, with D unclear. Looked up from germline, CDR1 is MGHDK and CDR2 is SYGVNS. The length of the CDR3 is 14 residues. Trimming removed 1 base at V and 6 bases at J, with 10 bases between. CDR3 nucleotides: TGTGCCAGCAGTGAATTCCGGGTCGCCAATGAGCAGTTCTTC. Translating it yields CASSEFRVANEQFF.

With regard to this clonotype: A read error is possible here, since a much larger clone lies one base away. This CDR3 is CASNSSTLSYNEQFF. Here the CDR3 DNA reads TGTGCCAGCAATTCGTCAACGTTAAGCTACAATGAGCAGTTCTTC. The gene calls are TRBV27 and TRBJ2-1; no reliable D call. Germline lookup yields CDR1 MNHEY and CDR2 SMNVEV (reference sequence). The ends were cut back, 7 bases at V and 3 bases at J, with 16 bases in the middle. The CDR3 covers 15 residues.

This sequence joins TRBV20-1 and TRBJ2-5; 9 nucleotides align to TRBD1. V was clipped by 2 bases and J by 4 bases; unmatched bases: 8. Per the germline V gene, CDR1 is DFQATT and CDR2 is SNEGSKA (reference sequence). CDR3 length: 15 residues. In DNA, the CDR3 is TGCAGTGCTAGACCCCCGACAGGGGGTTTAGAGACCCAGTACTTC. Protein product: CSARPPTGGLETQYF.

This clonotype was seen more than once but under ten times. The J gene is TRBJ2-4, the V gene TRBV7-9; 11 bases map to TRBD2. With 5 bases clipped from V and 6 bases from J, the junction kept 9 bases outside the gene matches. CDR3 size: 16 residues. The germline CDR1 and CDR2 sequences are SEHNR and FQNEAQ (reference sequence). The CDR3 coding sequence is TGTGCCAGCAGCCCCGCTAGCGGGGGGCCACTAAACATTCAGTACTTC. It yields the protein CASSPASGGPLNIQYF.

The J gene is TRBJ2-3, the V gene TRBV7-9, with a tentative D call TRBD1 (6 bases). V gave up 4 bases and J gave up 1 base, with 12 bases separating them. The germline gives CDR1 SEHNR, CDR2 FQNEAQ (reference sequence). This CDR3 is 15 amino acids long. The DNA for the CDR3 is TGTGCCAGCAGCTCTACAGGGACCGGCACAGATACGCAGTATTTT. Translation: CASSSTGTGTDTQYF.

This clonotype was counted many times. A junction end diverges from the germline sequence, so it may reflect a read error. This chain connects TRBV7-2 to TRBJ2-3; a possible D gene is TRBD2 (5 bases). The CDR3 runs 14 residues. Germline CDR1 is SGHTA and CDR2 is FQGNSA. The CDR3 bases are TGTGCCAGCAGCCGAGGGATAGGGCAAGATACGCTGTATTTT. This translates into CASSRGIGQDTLYF.

This chain connects TRBV20-1 to TRBJ1-2; a weak D match, TRBD1 (5 bases). The germline V gene has CDR1 DFQATT and CDR2 SNEGSKA (reference sequence). Trimming removed 1 base at V and 0 bases at J, with 12 bases between. This CDR3 has 15 residues. CDR3 sequence reads: CSARGGDRPNYGYTF. The CDR3 DNA sequence: TGCAGTGCTAGAGGGGGGGACCGACCTAACTATGGCTACACCTTC.